This T cell receptor (beta chain) is from a study of early T cells in non-severe SARS-CoV-2 infection. The CDR3 loop spans 16 amino acids. Losses at the gene ends were 0 bases for V and 3 bases for J; bases not matched to a gene: 9. Germline assignment: CDR1 DFQATT and CDR2 SNEGSKA (reference sequence). TCRdb recomputed calls from the 5' RACE reads with MiXCR, one row per CDR3 protein. The sample carries around 61,000 distinct CDR3 sequences, about 16% recorded once. This receptor was taken from an adult who was a healthcare worker with PCR-confirmed SARS-CoV-2 infection or an uninfected control (not recorded which). V gene TRBV20-1 combines with J gene TRBJ1-1; 8 positions match TRBD1. Sample: whole blood, taken at baseline. For the CDR3, the DNA is TGCAGTGCTAGAGATCTCGGACAGGGCGAGTACACTGAAGCTTTCTTT. This sequence encodes CSARDLGQGEYTEAFF.